The clone carrying this T cell receptor (beta chain) was counted a few times. Its matching antigen is unknown. These data come from a study of cytomegalovirus exposure and HLA in healthy donors. General study points: Among the most significant clusters, several appeared linked to common viral pathogens in a later analysis. More than 150 TCR beta chains were listed as cytomegalovirus-associated. Reports credit the classifier with highly specific, highly sensitive diagnosis of cytomegalovirus status.

It was with 60 Vbeta and 13 Jbeta primers that the PCR ran. Repertoires were generated with immunoSEQ multiplex PCR, while TCRdb's copy carries only in-frame clones and drops some. The sample gives over 150,000 clones, around 80% of which show up once; approximately 1.5% is in the top ten. Trimming removed 6 bases at V and 3 bases at J, with 12 bases between. Germline values: CDR1 MNHNS, CDR2 SASEGT. The CDR3 consists of 13 residues. The sample consisted of PBMCs. The sequence was obtained from a woman aged 30 to 39 in good health and CMV-seropositive. The V gene is TRBV6-1, the J gene TRBJ2-7, with D unclear. The CDR3 protein is CASRALPSYEQYF. In DNA form, the CDR3 reads TGTGCCAGCAGGGCCCTTCCAAGCTACGAGCAGTACTTC.